The 26 T cell receptor beta chains in this list originate from one sample, sequenced in a study of cytomegalovirus exposure and HLA in healthy donors. The PCR made use of 60 Vbeta and 13 Jbeta primers. Clones were sequenced by immunoSEQ multiplex PCR, and TCRdb holds only the in-frame ones, with some missing. Recorded for this sample: some 41,000 clones. The specimen was PBMCs. The receptor source for this set is a man aged 25-40 years in good health and CMV-seronegative.

The chain combines TRBV29-1 with TRBJ2-7; possibly TRBD1 for D (5 bases). The CDR3 has 12 residues. Germline V gene data show CDR1 as SQVTM and CDR2 as ANQGSEA. Trimming pared 7 bases from V and 2 bases from J, leaving 12 bases between. The CDR3 nucleotides read TGCAGCGGACAAAAGGACACCTACGAGCAGTACTTC. Encoded protein: CSGQKDTYEQYF.

The chain carries TRBV10-3 and TRBJ1-2, with a tentative D call TRBD1 (5 bases). CDR3 length: 14 amino acids. CDR1 and CDR2 (germline): ENHRY, SYGVKD. V lost 8 bases to trimming and J lost 6 bases, with 19 bases between them. The CDR3, as DNA: TGTGCCATCGATCGCGGGGCCCCACGGGATGGCTACACCTTC. It translates to CAIDRGAPRDGYTF.

This chain joins TRBV5-1 and TRBJ1-4, with 7 positions matching TRBD1. Germline V gives CDR1 SGHRS, CDR2 YFSETQ. CDR3 length: 15 amino acids. Unmatched junction bases numbered 7, after V lost 0 bases and J lost 8 bases. The CDR3 loop reads CASSLAAGGQEKLFF. The CDR3 bases are TGCGCCAGCAGCTTGGCCGCAGGGGGTCAGGAAAAACTGTTTTTT.

V is TRBV21-1 and J is TRBJ2-6; TRBD1, the D gene given by the table, was not confirmed from the DNA. TRBV21-1 counts as a pseudogene. The length of the CDR3 is 17 residues. The CDR3 nucleotides are TGTGCCAGCAGCAAACCCAGGAACAGCTCTGGGGCCAACGTCCTGACTTTC. It yields the protein CASSKPRNSSGANVLTF.

The rearrangement joins TRBV7-9 to TRBJ1-1, with D maybe TRBD1 (5 bases). The CDR3 consists of 15 residues. Germline CDR1 reads SEHNR; CDR2 reads FQNEAQ (reference sequence). V was trimmed by 1 base and J by 1 base, leaving 10 bases between them. CDR3: CASSLGWGENTEAFF. The CDR3 DNA follows: TGTGCCAGCAGCTTAGGTTGGGGGGAGAACACTGAAGCTTTCTTT.

This sequence joins TRBV18 and TRBJ2-7; 8 bases line up with TRBD1. The CDR3 has 14 residues. Losses at the gene ends were 2 bases for V and 5 bases for J; bases not matched to a gene: 5. The germline CDR1 and CDR2 sequences are KGHSH and LQKENI. CDR3 protein: CASSPRDRSHEQYF. The CDR3 DNA reads as TGTGCCAGCTCACCAAGGGACAGGTCACACGAGCAGTACTTC.

The rearrangement uses TRBV7-6 and TRBJ2-7; D may be TRBD2 (5 bases). V lost 5 bases, J lost 7 bases, and 15 bases lay in between. Germline V CDR1 and CDR2: SGHVS, FNYEAQ. CDR3 length: 13 amino acids. The CDR3 spells CASSPGETYEQYF. The CDR3 DNA reads as TGTGCCAGCAGCCCCGGGGAGACTTATGAGCAGTACTTC.

The chain is built from TRBV15 and TRBJ1-5; 7 bases match TRBD1. The CDR3 runs to 15 residues. J gave up 6 bases and V 0 bases, and 5 bases lay outside the gene matches. Germline V gene lookup returns CDR1 LNHNV and CDR2 YYDKDF (reference sequence). The CDR3 region has the DNA TGTGCCACCAGCAGAGATCAGGGGGAAGGTCAGCCCCAGCATTTT. Amino acids: CATSRDQGEGQPQHF.

This rearrangement joins TRBV11-2 to TRBJ2-3, with D possibly matching TRBD1 (5 bases). Trimming shortened V by 1 base and J by 4 bases, and 12 bases separated the two germline ends. Germline-derived CDR1 and CDR2 are SGHAT and FQNNGV. The CDR3 extends over 15 amino acids. CDR3 sequence (DNA): TGTGCCAGCAGCTTAGTCCCAGGGCCGGCAGATACGCAGTATTTT. It encodes CASSLVPGPADTQYF. Full variable domain (remainder filled in from reference TRBV11-2 and TRBJ2-3): EAGVAQSPRYKIIEKRQSVAFWCNPISGHATLYWYQQILGQGPKLLIQFQNNGVVDDSQLPKDRFSAERLKGVDSTLKIQPAKLEDSAVYLCASSLVPGPADTQYFGPGTRLTVL.

The rearrangement links TRBV7-2 to TRBJ2-1; the match to TRBD1 covers 8 bases. The CDR3 is 14 amino acids. The ends lost 4 bases at V and 9 bases at J; junction bases unmatched: 8. The germline gives CDR1 SGHTA, CDR2 FQGNSA. CDR3 DNA sequence: TGTGCCAGCAGCTCTACGAAAGGACAGGGTGAGCAGTTCTTC. It yields the protein CASSSTKGQGEQFF. The whole variable domain, filled in from reference TRBV7-2 and TRBJ2-1, reads GAGVSQSPSNKVTEKGKDVELRCDPISGHTALYWYRQSLGQGLEFLIYFQGNSAPDKSGLPSDRFSAERTGGSVSTLTIQRTQQEDSAVYLCASSSTKGQGEQFFGPGTRLTVL.

This chain uses TRBV4-1 with TRBJ2-1; 12 nucleotides line up with TRBD2. In germline, CDR1 is MGHRA, CDR2 YSYEKL. After removal of 0 bases from V and 0 bases from J, the junction contained 6 bases not matched to a gene. This CDR3 has 19 amino acids. CDR3 residues: CASSQDGLAGGPSYNEQFF. CDR3 nucleotide sequence: TGCGCCAGCAGCCAAGATGGCCTAGCGGGAGGGCCCTCCTACAATGAGCAGTTCTTC.

J is TRBJ1-1 and V is TRBV6-5; D is perhaps TRBD1 (6 bases). The germline gives CDR1 MNHEY, CDR2 SVGAGI. Trimming took 0 bases from V and 4 from J, leaving 12 bases between them. The CDR3 extends over 15 amino acids. CDR3 sequence reads: CASSYSGRGGTEAFF. The CDR3 DNA reads TGTGCCAGCAGTTACTCGGGCAGGGGTGGCACTGAAGCTTTCTTT.

CDR3 sequence: CASSSLQGPPQHF. As DNA, the CDR3 is TGTGCCAGCAGTTCCCTACAGGGACCGCCCCAGCATTTT. This chain uses TRBV27 with TRBJ1-5; TRBD1 might be the D (6 bases). In germline, CDR1 is MNHEY, CDR2 SMNVEV (reference sequence). V lost 4 bases, J lost 9 bases, and 13 bases lay in between. This CDR3 is 13 amino acids long.

CDR3 loop: CASSHRGIGGLNTGELFF. In DNA form, the CDR3 reads TGTGCCAGCAGCCACAGGGGTATAGGGGGTCTAAACACCGGGGAGCTGTTTTTT. The rearrangement links TRBV27 to TRBJ2-2; TRBD1 matches at 7 bases. The CDR3 extends over 18 amino acids. Germline V gene data show CDR1 as MNHEY and CDR2 as SMNVEV (reference sequence). With V trimmed by 6 bases and J by 2 bases, 15 bases remained unmatched.

The chain has TRBV4-2 and TRBJ1-4; the D is unclear. The V and J ends lost 6 bases and 4 bases respectively, with 15 bases between them. This CDR3 has 15 amino acids. Germline V gives CDR1 LGHNA, CDR2 YNFKEQ. The chain's CDR3 is CASRPRGGGNEKLFF. In DNA form, the CDR3 reads TGTGCCAGCAGACCCCGGGGAGGTGGTAATGAAAAACTGTTTTTT.

The J gene is TRBJ1-1, the V gene TRBV6-5; no firm D call. The CDR3 has 11 amino acids. The germline gives CDR1 MNHEY, CDR2 SVGAGI. Trimming left V 6 bases short and J 8 bases short, with 10 bases between. The CDR3 DNA sequence: TGTGCCAGCAGCAAAGGGAGAGAAGCTTTCTTT. This codes for CASSKGREAFF.

V usage is TRBV10-3 and J usage is TRBJ2-5; 10 bases map to TRBD2. This CDR3 comprises 17 residues. Germline CDR1 reads ENHRY; CDR2 reads SYGVKD. V was pared by 0 bases and J by 5 bases, with 9 bases of the junction left unmatched. The CDR3 reads CAISESLAGDEKETQYF. DNA for the CDR3: TGTGCCATCAGTGAGTCTCTAGCGGGGGATGAGAAGGAGACCCAGTACTTC.

The chain couples TRBV4-1 to TRBJ1-5, with D possibly TRBD1 on 6 matching bases. Germline loops: CDR1 MGHRA, CDR2 YSYEKL. Trimming cost V 0 bases and J 3 bases, with 9 bases left between them. The CDR3 sequence is 15 residues long. CDR3 amino acids: CASSQDRDNNQPQHF. CDR3 DNA: TGCGCCAGCAGCCAAGACCGGGACAACAATCAGCCCCAGCATTTT.

CDR3 in amino acids: CASSADLGAEQFF. The CDR3 DNA reads as TGTGCCAGCAGCGCCGATCTAGGAGCGGAGCAGTTCTTC. The chain carries TRBV7-3 and TRBJ2-1; no clear D gene. The V and J ends lost 5 bases and 10 bases respectively, with 15 bases between them. Germline V gene lookup returns CDR1 SGHTA and CDR2 FQGTGA. The CDR3 is made up of 13 amino acids.

The chain couples TRBV2 to TRBJ1-5; D is unresolved. The V gene's germline CDR1 is SNHLY and CDR2 FYNNEI. CDR3 size: 13 residues. Trimming removed 4 bases at V and 3 bases at J, with 7 bases between. Here the CDR3 reads CASSGRDNQPQHF. The CDR3 nucleotides read TGTGCCAGCAGTGGGCGGGACAATCAGCCCCAGCATTTT.

The V gene is TRBV28, the J gene TRBJ2-7; TRBD1 matches at 7 bases. The V segment lost 8 bases and the J segment 4 bases; nucleotides outside the gene matches: 8. This CDR3 is 13 amino acids long. Germline values: CDR1 MDHEN, CDR2 SYDVKM. Here the CDR3 DNA reads TGTGCCAGCTTCGAGGGGGCAGGATACGAGCAGTACTTC. Its translation is CASFEGAGYEQYF. The full variable domain, with the rest looked up from reference TRBV28 and TRBJ2-7, is DVKVTQSSRYLVKRTGEKVFLECVQDMDHENMFWYRQDPGLGLRLIYFSYDVKMKEKGDIPEGYSVSREKKERFSLILESASTNQTSMYLCASFEGAGYEQYFGPGTRLTVT.

V and J are TRBV10-3 and TRBJ2-7; D gene ambiguous. This CDR3 is built from 11 residues. Per the germline V gene, CDR1 is ENHRY and CDR2 is SYGVKD. V was pared by 2 bases and J by 13 bases, with 12 bases between. The CDR3 sequence: CAISEGRLIYF. In nucleotides, the CDR3 is TGTGCCATCAGTGAGGGCCGCCTGATCTACTTC.

The chain uses TRBV7-2 and TRBJ1-4; maybe TRBD1 (5 bases). Trimming left V 4 bases short and J 0 bases short, with 12 bases between. Germline loops: CDR1 SGHTA, CDR2 FQGNSA. This CDR3 spans 16 amino acids. CDR3 nucleotides: TGTGCCAGCAGCTCGTACGCGGGGGCAACTAATGAAAAACTGTTTTTT. Its translation: CASSSYAGATNEKLFF.

V and J are TRBV27 and TRBJ2-7; TRBD2 agrees at 7 bases. CDR3 length: 14 residues. Per the germline V gene, CDR1 is MNHEY and CDR2 is SMNVEV (reference sequence). The J segment lost 5 bases and the V segment lost 6 bases, leaving 10 bases of the junction unmatched. The CDR3 here is CASSLGGYSDEQYF. Here the CDR3 DNA reads TGTGCCAGCAGCCTGGGAGGGTATTCGGACGAGCAGTACTTC.

The chain carries TRBV7-8 and TRBJ2-5; D is perhaps TRBD2 (6 bases). From germline, CDR1 is SGHVS and CDR2 FQNEAQ. Trimming took off 7 bases at V and 5 bases at J, with 20 bases between the two ends. The CDR3 consists of 15 residues. The CDR3, as DNA: TGTGCCAGCATCCTTAGCGATGGCGGGGCGGAGACCCAGTACTTC. Translation: CASILSDGGAETQYF.

The V call is TRBV4-2, the J call TRBJ1-1, with no clear D. The germline V gene encodes CDR1 LGHNA and CDR2 YNFKEQ. With 1 base removed from V and 0 bases from J, the gap between germline ends came to 6 bases. This CDR3 has 14 residues. CDR3 in DNA: TGTGCCAGCAGCCAAGGCGGTCTGAACACTGAAGCTTTCTTT. It translates to CASSQGGLNTEAFF.